The 11 T cell receptor beta chains below come from one sample, sequenced in a study of blood T cell repertoires in COVID-19. Here immunoSEQ multiplex PCR was the method, and the copy in TCRdb shows in-frame clones only, minus some. The sample comprises 110,000 or so clones, roughly 80% of which are singletons, and approximately 9% rests with the top ten. What was sequenced was peripheral blood. Every receptor here comes from a woman aged 70-85 years with acute or convalescent COVID-19.

The V gene is TRBV29-1, the J gene TRBJ2-5; D perhaps matches TRBD2 (5 bases). This CDR3 has 13 residues. With 3 bases removed from V and 2 bases from J, the gap between germline ends came to 10 bases. Per germline, CDR1 SQVTM and CDR2 ANQGSEA. CDR3 loop: CSVEGRRQETQYF. The CDR3, as DNA: TGCAGCGTTGAGGGCAGGAGGCAAGAGACCCAGTACTTC.

The chain links TRBV10-3 to TRBJ1-5; D gene unclear. V lost 2 bases, J lost 6 bases, and 11 bases lay in between. CDR3 length: 14 residues. The germline V gene has CDR1 ENHRY and CDR2 SYGVKD. In DNA, the CDR3 is TGTGCCATCAGTGAGGATGGGAGCGGTCAGCCCCAGCATTTT. Translated: CAISEDGSGQPQHF.

This clone came up once. The chain employs TRBV10-3 and TRBJ2-2; a weak D match, TRBD2 (5 bases). The germline V gene encodes CDR1 ENHRY and CDR2 SYGVKD. V was trimmed by 7 bases and J by 1 base, leaving 10 bases between them. The CDR3 loop spans 14 amino acids. CDR3 region: CAITTGMNTGELFF. The CDR3 nucleotides are TGTGCCATCACCACCGGGATGAACACCGGGGAGCTGTTTTTT.

This sequence joins TRBV19 and TRBJ2-2, with TRBD2 identical over 9 bases. The CDR3 has 15 amino acids. Germline loops: CDR1 LNHDA, CDR2 SQIVND (reference sequence). V trimming: 5 bases; J trimming: 3 bases; junction bases outside the gene matches: 4. CDR3 bases: TGTGCCAGTAGTGATAGCGGGGGATACACCGGGGAGCTGTTTTTT. As protein: CASSDSGGYTGELFF.

The gene calls are TRBV5-1 and TRBJ2-3, with 7 nucleotides matching TRBD1. The CDR3 runs 14 residues. The V and J ends lost 2 bases and 1 base, in that order; junction bases with no gene match: 1. CDR1 and CDR2 from the germline V gene are SGHRS and YFSETQ. CDR3 DNA sequence: TGCGCCAGCAGCTTTACAGGGGGCACAGATACGCAGTATTTT. This codes for CASSFTGGTDTQYF.

J is TRBJ1-5 and V is TRBV28, with TRBD1 as a possible D gene (6 bases). The CDR3 runs to 14 residues. Trimming left V 1 base short and J 6 bases short, with 10 bases between. The germline V gene encodes CDR1 MDHEN and CDR2 SYDVKM. This CDR3 reads CASSLSGELQPQHF. CDR3 in DNA: TGTGCCAGCAGTTTATCAGGGGAGCTTCAGCCCCAGCATTTT.

The genes are TRBV28 and TRBJ2-3; possible D gene TRBD1, 6 bases. Germline CDR1 and CDR2: MDHEN and SYDVKM. V was trimmed by 6 bases and J by 2 bases, leaving 12 bases between them. The CDR3 spans 14 residues. CDR3 sequence reads: CASSPGHVTDTQYF. In DNA form, the CDR3 reads TGTGCCAGCAGCCCGGGACACGTCACAGATACGCAGTATTTT. Supplemented by reference TRBV28 and TRBJ2-3, the full variable domain reads DVKVTQSSRYLVKRTGEKVFLECVQDMDHENMFWYRQDPGLGLRLIYFSYDVKMKEKGDIPEGYSVSREKKERFSLILESASTNQTSMYLCASSPGHVTDTQYFGPGTRLTVL.

This chain joins TRBV6-2 or TRBV6-3 and TRBJ2-5; 8 bases map to TRBD2. This CDR3 region has 16 residues. Germline CDR1 MNHEY, CDR2 SVGEGT. V dropped 0 bases and J dropped 5; count of bases not matched to a gene: 8. CDR3 amino acids: CASSYSITSGRETQYF. The CDR3 nucleotides are TGTGCCAGCAGTTACTCAATTACTAGCGGCAGGGAGACCCAGTACTTC.

The rearrangement links TRBV30 to TRBJ2-7, with a tentative D call TRBD2 (5 bases). V lost 3 bases, J lost 3 bases, and 24 bases lay in between. The V gene's germline CDR1 is GTSNPN and CDR2 SVGIG (reference sequence). This CDR3 contains 17 residues. The CDR3 spells CAWRPKALAAVIYEQYF. CDR3 DNA: TGTGCCTGGAGGCCGAAGGCCCTGGCAGCGGTTATCTACGAGCAGTACTTC.

The V and J genes are TRBV19 and TRBJ1-3; no clear D. This CDR3 is built from 13 residues. The germline V gene encodes CDR1 LNHDA and CDR2 SQIVND (reference sequence). Trimming left V 6 bases short and J 1 base short, with 7 bases between. The CDR3 nucleotides read TGTGCCAGTAGCCCAGGTTCTGGAAACACCATATATTTT. It codes for CASSPGSGNTIYF.

The chain uses TRBV10-3 and TRBJ2-7; TRBD1 matches 8 bases. CDR1 and CDR2 (germline): ENHRY, SYGVKD. The CDR3 sequence is 16 residues long. The ends lost 0 bases at V and 3 bases at J; junction bases unmatched: 7. CDR3 coding DNA: TGTGCCATCAGTGAGTCCCGGGACAGGCGGATCTACGAGCAGTACTTC. Its protein product is CAISESRDRRIYEQYF.